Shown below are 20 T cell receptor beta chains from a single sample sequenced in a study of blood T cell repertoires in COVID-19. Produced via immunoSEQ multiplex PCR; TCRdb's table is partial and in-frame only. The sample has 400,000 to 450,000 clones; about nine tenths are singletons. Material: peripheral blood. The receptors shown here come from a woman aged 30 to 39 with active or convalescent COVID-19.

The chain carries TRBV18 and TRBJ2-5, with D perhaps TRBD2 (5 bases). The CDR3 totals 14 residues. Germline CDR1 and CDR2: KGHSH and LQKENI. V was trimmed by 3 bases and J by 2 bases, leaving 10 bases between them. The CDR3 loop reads CASSPRSGQETQYF. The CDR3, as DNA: TGTGCCAGCTCACCGCGTTCGGGGCAAGAGACCCAGTACTTC.

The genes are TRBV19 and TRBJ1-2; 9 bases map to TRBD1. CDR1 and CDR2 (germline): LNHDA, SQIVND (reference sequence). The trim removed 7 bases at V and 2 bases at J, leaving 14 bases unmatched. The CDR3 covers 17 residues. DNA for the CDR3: TGTGCCAGTACCATCCTAGGCCCCGGGACAGGGAACTATGGCTACACCTTC. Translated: CASTILGPGTGNYGYTF.

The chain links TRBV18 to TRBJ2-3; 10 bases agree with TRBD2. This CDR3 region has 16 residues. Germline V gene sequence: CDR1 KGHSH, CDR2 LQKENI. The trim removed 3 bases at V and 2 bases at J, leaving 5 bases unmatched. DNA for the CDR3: TGTGCCAGCTCACCCTTAGCGGGAGGAGACACAGATACGCAGTATTTT. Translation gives CASSPLAGGDTDTQYF.

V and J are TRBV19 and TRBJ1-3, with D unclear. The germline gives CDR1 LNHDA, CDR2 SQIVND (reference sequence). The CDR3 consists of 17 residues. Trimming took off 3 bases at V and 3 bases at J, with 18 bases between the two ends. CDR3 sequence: CASSIPASGGVGNTIYF. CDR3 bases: TGTGCCAGTAGTATCCCTGCTTCGGGTGGCGTTGGAAACACCATATATTTT.

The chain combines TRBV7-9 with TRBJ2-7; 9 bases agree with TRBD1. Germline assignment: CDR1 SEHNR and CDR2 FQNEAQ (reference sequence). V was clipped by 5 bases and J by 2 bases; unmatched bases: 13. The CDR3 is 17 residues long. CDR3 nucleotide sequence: TGTGCCAGCAGCCCAAAACCGGGACAGGGCCCGACCTACGAGCAGTACTTC. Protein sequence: CASSPKPGQGPTYEQYF. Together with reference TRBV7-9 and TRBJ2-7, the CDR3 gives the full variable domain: DTGVSQNPRHKITKRGQNVTFRCDPISEHNRLYWYRQTLGQGPEFLTYFQNEAQLEKSRLLSDRFSAERPKGSFSTLEIQRTEQGDSAMYLCASSPKPGQGPTYEQYFGPGTRLTVT.

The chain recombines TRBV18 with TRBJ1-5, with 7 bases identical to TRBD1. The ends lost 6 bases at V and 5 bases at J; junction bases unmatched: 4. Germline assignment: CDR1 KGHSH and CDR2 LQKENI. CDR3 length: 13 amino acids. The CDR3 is CASSPGTDQPQHF. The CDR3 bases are TGTGCCAGCTCGCCCGGGACAGATCAGCCCCAGCATTTT.

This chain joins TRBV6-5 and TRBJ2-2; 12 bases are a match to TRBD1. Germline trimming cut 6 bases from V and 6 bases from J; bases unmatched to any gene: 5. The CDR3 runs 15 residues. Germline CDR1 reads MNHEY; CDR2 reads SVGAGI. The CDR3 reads CASSPGTGGSGELFF. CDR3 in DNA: TGTGCCAGCAGCCCCGGGACAGGGGGCTCCGGGGAGCTGTTTTTT.

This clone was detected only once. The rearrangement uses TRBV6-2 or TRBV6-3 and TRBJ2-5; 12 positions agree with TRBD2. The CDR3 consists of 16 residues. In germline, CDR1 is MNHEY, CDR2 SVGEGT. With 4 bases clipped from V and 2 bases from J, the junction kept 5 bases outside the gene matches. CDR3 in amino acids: CASSLWTSGVQETQYF. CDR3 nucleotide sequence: TGTGCCAGCAGTTTGTGGACTAGCGGGGTACAAGAGACCCAGTACTTC.

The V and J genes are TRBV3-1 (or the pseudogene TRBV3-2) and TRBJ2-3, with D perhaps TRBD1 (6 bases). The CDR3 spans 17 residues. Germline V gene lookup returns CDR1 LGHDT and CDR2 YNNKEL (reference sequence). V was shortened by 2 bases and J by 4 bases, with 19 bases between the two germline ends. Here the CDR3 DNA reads TGTGCCAGCAGCCAAAACAGGGAGCAGCCGCCCGCAGATACGCAGTATTTT. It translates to CASSQNREQPPADTQYF.

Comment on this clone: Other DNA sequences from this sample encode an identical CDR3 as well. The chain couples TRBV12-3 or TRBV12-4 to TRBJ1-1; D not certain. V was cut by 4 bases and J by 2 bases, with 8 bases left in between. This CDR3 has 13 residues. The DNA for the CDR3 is TGTGCCAGCAGTTGGGCAGGCAACACTGAAGCTTTCTTT. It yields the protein CASSWAGNTEAFF.

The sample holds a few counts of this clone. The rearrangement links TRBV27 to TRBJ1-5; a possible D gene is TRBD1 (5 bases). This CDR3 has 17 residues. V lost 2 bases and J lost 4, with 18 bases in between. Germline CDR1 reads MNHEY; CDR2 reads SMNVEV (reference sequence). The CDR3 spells CASSLTPPVGGNQPQHF. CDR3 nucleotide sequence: TGTGCCAGCAGTTTAACCCCCCCCGTTGGGGGGAATCAGCCCCAGCATTTT.

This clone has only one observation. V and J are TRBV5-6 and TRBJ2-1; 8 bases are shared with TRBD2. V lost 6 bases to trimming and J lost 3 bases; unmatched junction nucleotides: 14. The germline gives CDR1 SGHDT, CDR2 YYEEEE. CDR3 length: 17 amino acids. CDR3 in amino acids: CASINLLREEIYNEQFF. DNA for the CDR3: TGTGCCAGCATCAACCTATTGCGGGAGGAGATCTACAATGAGCAGTTCTTC.

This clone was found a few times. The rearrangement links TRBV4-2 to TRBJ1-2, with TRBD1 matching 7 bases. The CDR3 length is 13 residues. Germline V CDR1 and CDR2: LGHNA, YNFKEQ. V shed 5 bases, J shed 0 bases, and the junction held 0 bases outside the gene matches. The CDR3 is CASSGTANYGYTF. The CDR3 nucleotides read TGTGCCAGCAGCGGGACAGCTAACTATGGCTACACCTTC.

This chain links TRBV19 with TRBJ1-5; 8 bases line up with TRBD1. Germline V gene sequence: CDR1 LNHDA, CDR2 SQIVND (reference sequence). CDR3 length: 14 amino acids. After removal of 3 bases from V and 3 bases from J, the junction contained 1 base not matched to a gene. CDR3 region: CASSMTGVNQPQHF. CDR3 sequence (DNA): TGTGCCAGTAGTATGACAGGGGTCAATCAGCCCCAGCATTTT.

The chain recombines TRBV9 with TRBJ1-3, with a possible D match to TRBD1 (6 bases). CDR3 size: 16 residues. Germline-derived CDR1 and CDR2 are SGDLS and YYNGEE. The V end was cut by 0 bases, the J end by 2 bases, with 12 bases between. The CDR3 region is CASSVGGHLTGNTIYF. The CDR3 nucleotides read TGTGCCAGCAGCGTAGGGGGACACCTAACTGGAAACACCATATATTTT.

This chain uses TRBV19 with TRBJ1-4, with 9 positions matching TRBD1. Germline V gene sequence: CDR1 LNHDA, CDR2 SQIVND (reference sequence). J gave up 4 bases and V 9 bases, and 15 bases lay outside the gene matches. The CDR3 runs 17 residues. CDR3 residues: CASGDRASPSLNEKLFF. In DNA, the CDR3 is TGTGCCAGCGGGGACAGGGCCTCTCCCTCCCTTAATGAAAAACTGTTTTTT.

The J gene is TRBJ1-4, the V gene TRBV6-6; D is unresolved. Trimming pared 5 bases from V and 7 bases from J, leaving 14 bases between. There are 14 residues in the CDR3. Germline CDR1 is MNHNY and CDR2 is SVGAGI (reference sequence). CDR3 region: CASSGLLGGEKLFF. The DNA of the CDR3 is TGTGCCAGCAGTGGACTCCTAGGAGGTGAAAAACTGTTTTTT.

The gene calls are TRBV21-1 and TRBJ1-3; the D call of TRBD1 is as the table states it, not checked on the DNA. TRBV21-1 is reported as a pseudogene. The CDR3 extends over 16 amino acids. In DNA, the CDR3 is TGTGCCAGCAGCACAAGGGACACCTACTCTGGAAACACCATATATTTT. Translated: CASSTRDTYSGNTIYF.

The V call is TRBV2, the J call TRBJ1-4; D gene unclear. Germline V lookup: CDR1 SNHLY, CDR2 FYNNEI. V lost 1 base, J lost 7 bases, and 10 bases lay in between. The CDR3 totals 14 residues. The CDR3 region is CASSEGGLGEKLFF. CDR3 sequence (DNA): TGTGCCAGCAGTGAAGGAGGGCTCGGTGAAAAACTGTTTTTT.

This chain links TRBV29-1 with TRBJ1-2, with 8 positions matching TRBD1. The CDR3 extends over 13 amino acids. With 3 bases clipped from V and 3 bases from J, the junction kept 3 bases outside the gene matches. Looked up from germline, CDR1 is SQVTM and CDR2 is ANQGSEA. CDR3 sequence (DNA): TGCAGCGTTGATTACAGGGGGGACTATGGCTACACCTTC. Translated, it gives CSVDYRGDYGYTF.